This T cell receptor beta chain comes out of a study of Graves' ophthalmopathy and Graves' hyperthyroidism. RNA transcripts served as template for amplifying TCR beta CDR3 sequences. Scientists carried out first-round RT-PCR using HTBI primers and then a second-round multiplex PCR. TCRdb itself ran the multiplex PCR reads through MiXCR, one entry per CDR3 protein. This sample yields about 500,000 distinct CDR3 sequences, of which 39% are seen a single time; about 4.2% belongs to the top ten. V lost 8 bases and J lost 0; bases outside the gene matches: 11. The CDR3 runs 16 residues. The germline V gene has CDR1 MNHEY and CDR2 SVGAGI.

The gene calls are TRBV6-5 and TRBJ2-3; 7 bases are a match to TRBD2. This clonotype was obtained from an adult man with Graves' hyperthyroidism. The specimen was peripheral blood or thyroid tissue (not recorded which). The CDR3 nucleotides are TGTGCCAGCGACGGGGGGAGGACCCACAGCACAGATACGCAGTATTTT. It yields the protein CASDGGRTHSTDTQYF.